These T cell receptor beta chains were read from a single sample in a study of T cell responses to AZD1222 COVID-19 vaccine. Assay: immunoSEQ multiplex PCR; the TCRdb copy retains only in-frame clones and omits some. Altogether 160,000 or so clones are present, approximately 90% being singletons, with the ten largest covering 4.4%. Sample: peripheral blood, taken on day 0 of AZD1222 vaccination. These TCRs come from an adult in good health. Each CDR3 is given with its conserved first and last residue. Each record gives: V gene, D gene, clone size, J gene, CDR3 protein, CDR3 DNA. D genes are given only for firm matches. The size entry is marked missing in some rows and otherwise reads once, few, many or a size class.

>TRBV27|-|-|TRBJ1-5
CASSLKGPEGNQPQHF
TGTGCCAGCAGTTTAAAGGGCCCTGAGGGCAATCAGCCCCAGCATTTT
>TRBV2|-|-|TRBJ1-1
CASSVQGGLSTEAFF
TGTGCCAGCAGTGTACAGGGAGGGCTGAGCACTGAAGCTTTCTTT
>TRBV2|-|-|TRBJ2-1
CASSEEGTVKRMAGANNEQFF
TGTGCCAGCAGTGAAGAGGGGACAGTGAAAAGGATGGCGGGAGCTAACAATGAGCAGTTCTTC
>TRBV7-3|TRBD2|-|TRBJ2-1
CASSLGWGLTSGDNEQFF
TGTGCCAGCAGCTTAGGTTGGGGGTTGACTAGCGGGGACAATGAGCAGTTCTTC
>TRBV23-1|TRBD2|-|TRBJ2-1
CASPAPRTSWYHNEQFF
TGCGCCAGCCCCGCCCCCCGGACTAGCTGGTATCACAATGAGCAGTTCTTC
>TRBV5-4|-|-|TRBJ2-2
CASGARGLTGELFF
TGTGCCAGCGGGGCTCGTGGCCTGACCGGGGAGCTGTTTTTT
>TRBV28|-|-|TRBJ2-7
CASRASGTPLEQYF
TGTGCCAGCAGGGCGTCCGGGACCCCACTCGAGCAGTACTTC
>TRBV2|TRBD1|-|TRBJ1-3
CASSYRGQGGNTIYF
TGTGCCAGCAGCTACAGGGGGCAGGGTGGAAACACCATATATTTT
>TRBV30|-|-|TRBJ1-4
CAWSYAKSEKLFF
TGTGCCTGGAGTTACGCGAAAAGTGAAAAACTGTTTTTT
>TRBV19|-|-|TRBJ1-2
CARKGVYYGYTF
TGTGCCCGAAAAGGGGTTTACTATGGCTACACCTTC
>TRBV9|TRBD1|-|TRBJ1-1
CASSGAGGTATEAFF
TGTGCCAGCAGCGGAGCAGGAGGGACAGCTACTGAAGCTTTCTTT
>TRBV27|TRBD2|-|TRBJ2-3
CASSLSAGGPRTQYF
TGTGCCAGCAGTTTATCGGCGGGAGGGCCAAGAACGCAGTATTTT
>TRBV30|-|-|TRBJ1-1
CAWSVRTGNEAFF
TGTGCCTGGAGTGTACGCACAGGGAATGAAGCTTTCTTT
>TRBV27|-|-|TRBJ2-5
CASSPHGGETQYF
TGTGCCAGCAGTCCCCATGGGGGGGAGACCCAGTACTTC
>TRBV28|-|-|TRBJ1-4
CASSTPGRGNEKLFF
TGTGCCAGCAGTACTCCGGGGAGGGGGAATGAAAAACTGTTTTTT
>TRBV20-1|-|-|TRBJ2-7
CSVSSSGEQYF
TGCAGTGTTAGCAGTTCGGGGGAGCAGTACTTC
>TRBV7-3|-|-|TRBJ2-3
CASSPHDGTDTQYF
TGTGCCAGCAGCCCCCATGATGGCACAGATACGCAGTATTTT
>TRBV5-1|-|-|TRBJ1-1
CASSPTPLDGAEAFF
TGCGCCAGCAGCCCCACCCCTTTGGACGGAGCTGAAGCTTTCTTT
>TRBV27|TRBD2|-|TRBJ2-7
CASSLGTSGSGEQYF
TGTGCCAGCAGTTTAGGTACTAGCGGGAGTGGGGAGCAGTACTTC
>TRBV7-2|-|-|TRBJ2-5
CASSQQETQYF
TGTGCCAGCAGTCAACAAGAGACCCAGTACTTC
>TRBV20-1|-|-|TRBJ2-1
CSASVGGGADNEQFF
TGCAGTGCTAGTGTCGGCGGTGGGGCGGACAATGAGCAGTTCTTC
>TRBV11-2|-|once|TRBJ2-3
CASTADSTDTQYF
TGTGCCAGCACCGCGGACAGCACAGATACGCAGTATTTT